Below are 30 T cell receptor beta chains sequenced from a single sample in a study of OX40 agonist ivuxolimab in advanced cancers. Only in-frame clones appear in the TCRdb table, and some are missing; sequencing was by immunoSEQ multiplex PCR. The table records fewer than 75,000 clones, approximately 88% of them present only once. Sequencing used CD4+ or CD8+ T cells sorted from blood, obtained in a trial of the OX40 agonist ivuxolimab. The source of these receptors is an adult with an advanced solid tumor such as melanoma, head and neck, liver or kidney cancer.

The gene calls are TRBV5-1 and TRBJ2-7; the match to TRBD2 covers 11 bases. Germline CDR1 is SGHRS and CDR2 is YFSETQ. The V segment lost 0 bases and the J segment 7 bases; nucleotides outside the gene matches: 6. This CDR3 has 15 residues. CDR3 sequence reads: CASSLDSGRALEQYF. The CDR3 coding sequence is TGCGCCAGCAGCTTGGATAGCGGGAGGGCCCTTGAGCAGTACTTC.

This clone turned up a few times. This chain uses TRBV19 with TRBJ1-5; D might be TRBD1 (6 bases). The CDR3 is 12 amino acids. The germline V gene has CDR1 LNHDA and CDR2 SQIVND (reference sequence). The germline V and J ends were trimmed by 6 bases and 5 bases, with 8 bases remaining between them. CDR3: CASRAGDQPQHF. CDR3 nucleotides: TGTGCCAGTAGGGCAGGGGATCAGCCCCAGCATTTT. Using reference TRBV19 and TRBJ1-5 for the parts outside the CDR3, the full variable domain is DGGITQSPKYLFRKEGQNVTLSCEQNLNHDAMYWYRQDPGQGLRLIYYSQIVNDFQKGDIAEGYSVSREKKESFPLTVTSAQKNPTAFYLCASRAGDQPQHFGDGTRLSIL.

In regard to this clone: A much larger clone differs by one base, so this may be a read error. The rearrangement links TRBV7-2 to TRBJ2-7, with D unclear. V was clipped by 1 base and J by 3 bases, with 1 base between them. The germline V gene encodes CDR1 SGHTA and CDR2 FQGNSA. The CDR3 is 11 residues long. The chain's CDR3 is CASSLVYEQYF. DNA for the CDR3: TGTGCCAGCAGCTTAGTCTACGAGCAGTACTTC.

Written as DNA, the CDR3 is TGTGCCTGGGCCCAGGGAGGTGGCAATCAGCCCCAGCATTTT. Translation gives CAWAQGGGNQPQHF. The rearrangement joins TRBV30 to TRBJ1-5; TRBD1 might be the D (5 bases). Germline V gene data show CDR1 as GTSNPN and CDR2 as SVGIG (reference sequence). The V and J ends lost 5 bases and 2 bases respectively, with 13 bases between them. The CDR3 is made up of 14 amino acids. The complete variable domain, with remaining parts taken from reference TRBV30 and TRBJ1-5, reads SQTIHQWPATLVQPVGSPLSLECTVEGTSNPNLYWYRQAAGRGLQLLFYSVGIGQISSEVPQNLSASRPQDRQFILSSKKLLLSDSGFYLCAWAQGGGNQPQHFGDGTRLSIL.

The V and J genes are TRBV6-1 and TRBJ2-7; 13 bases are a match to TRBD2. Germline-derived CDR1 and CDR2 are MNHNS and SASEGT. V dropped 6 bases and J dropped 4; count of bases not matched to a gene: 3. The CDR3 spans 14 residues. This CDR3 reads CASRATSGRYEQYF. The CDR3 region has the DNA TGTGCCAGCAGGGCGACTAGCGGGAGGTACGAGCAGTACTTC.

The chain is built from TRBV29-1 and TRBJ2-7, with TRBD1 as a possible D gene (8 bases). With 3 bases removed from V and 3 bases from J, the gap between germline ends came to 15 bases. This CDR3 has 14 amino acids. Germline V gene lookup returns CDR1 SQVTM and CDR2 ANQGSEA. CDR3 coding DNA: TGCAGCGTTGACCAGGGGGGGACAGGCTACGAGCAGTACTTC. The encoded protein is CSVDQGGTGYEQYF.

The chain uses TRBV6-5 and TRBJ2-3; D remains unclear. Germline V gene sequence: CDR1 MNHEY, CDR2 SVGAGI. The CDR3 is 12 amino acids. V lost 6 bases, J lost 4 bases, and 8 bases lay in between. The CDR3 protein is CASRRIADTQYF. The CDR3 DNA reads TGTGCCAGCAGGCGAATAGCAGATACGCAGTATTTT.

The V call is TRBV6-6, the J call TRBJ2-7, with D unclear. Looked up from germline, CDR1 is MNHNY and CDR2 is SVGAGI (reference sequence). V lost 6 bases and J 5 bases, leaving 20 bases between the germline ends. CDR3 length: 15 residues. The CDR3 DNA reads TGTGCCAGCAGGCCCCATGACCGACCTCTGCACGAGCAGTACTTC. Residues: CASRPHDRPLHEQYF.

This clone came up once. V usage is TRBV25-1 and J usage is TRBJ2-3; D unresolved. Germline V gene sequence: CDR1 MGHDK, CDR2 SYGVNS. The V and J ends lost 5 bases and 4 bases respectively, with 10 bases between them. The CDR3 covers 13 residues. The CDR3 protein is CASSSSAADTQYF. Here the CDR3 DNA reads TGTGCCAGCAGTTCCAGCGCAGCAGATACGCAGTATTTT.

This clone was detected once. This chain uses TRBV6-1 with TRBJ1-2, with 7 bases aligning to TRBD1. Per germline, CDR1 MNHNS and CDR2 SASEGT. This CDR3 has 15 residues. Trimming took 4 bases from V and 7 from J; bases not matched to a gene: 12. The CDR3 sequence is CASSAGTASYFGYTF. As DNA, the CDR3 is TGTGCCAGCAGTGCAGGGACAGCTTCCTATTTTGGCTACACCTTC.

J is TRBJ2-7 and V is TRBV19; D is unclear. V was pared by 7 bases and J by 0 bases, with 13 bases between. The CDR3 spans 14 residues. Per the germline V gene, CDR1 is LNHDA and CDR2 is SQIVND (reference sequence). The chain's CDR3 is CASNSGGSSYEQYF. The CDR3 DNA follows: TGTGCCAGTAACTCAGGCGGTAGCTCCTACGAGCAGTACTTC.

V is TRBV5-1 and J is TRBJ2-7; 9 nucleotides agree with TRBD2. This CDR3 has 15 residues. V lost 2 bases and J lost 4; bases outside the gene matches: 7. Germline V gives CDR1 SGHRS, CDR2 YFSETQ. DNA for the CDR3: TGCGCCAGCAGCTTTTTAGCGGGAGTCGGATACGAGCAGTACTTC. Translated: CASSFLAGVGYEQYF. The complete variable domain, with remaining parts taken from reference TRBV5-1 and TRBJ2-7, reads KAGVTQTPRYLIKTRGQQVTLSCSPISGHRSVSWYQQTPGQGLQFLFEYFSETQRNKGNFPGRFSGRQFSNSRSEMNVSTLELGDSALYLCASSFLAGVGYEQYFGPGTRLTVT.

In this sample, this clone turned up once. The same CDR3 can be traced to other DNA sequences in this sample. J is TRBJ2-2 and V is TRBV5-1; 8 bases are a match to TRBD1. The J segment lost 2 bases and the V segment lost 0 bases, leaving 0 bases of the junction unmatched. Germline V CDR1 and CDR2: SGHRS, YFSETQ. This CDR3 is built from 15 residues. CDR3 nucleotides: TGCGCCAGCAGCTTGGCAGGGGGCAACACCGGGGAGCTGTTTTTT. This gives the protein CASSLAGGNTGELFF.

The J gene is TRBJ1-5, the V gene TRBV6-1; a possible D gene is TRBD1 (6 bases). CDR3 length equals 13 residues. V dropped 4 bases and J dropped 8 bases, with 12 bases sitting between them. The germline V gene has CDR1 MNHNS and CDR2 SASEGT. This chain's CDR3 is CASSATGREPQHF. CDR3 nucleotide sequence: TGTGCCAGCAGTGCCACAGGGAGGGAGCCCCAGCATTTT.

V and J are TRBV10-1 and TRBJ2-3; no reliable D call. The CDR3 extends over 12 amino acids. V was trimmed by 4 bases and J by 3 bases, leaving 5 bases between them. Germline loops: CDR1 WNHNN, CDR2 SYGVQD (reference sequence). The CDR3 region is CASSVRTDTQYF. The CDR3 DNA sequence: TGCGCCAGCAGTGTAAGGACAGATACGCAGTATTTT.

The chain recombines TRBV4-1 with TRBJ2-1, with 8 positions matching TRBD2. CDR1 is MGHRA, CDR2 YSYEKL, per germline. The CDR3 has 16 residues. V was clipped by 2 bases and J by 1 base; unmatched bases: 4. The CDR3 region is CASSQQAGVSYNEQFF. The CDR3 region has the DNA TGCGCCAGCAGCCAACAAGCGGGAGTGTCCTACAATGAGCAGTTCTTC.

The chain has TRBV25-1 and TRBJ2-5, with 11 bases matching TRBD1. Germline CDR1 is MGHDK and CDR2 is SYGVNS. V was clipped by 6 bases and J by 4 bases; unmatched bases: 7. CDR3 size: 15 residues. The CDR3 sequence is CASRADRGPSETQYF. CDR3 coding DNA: TGTGCCAGCAGGGCGGACAGGGGGCCCTCAGAGACCCAGTACTTC.

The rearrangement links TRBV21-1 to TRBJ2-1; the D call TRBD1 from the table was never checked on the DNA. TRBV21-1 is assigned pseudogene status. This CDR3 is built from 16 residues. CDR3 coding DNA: TGTGCCAGCAGCTTCCTACCCGGGACAGCGTGGAATGAGCAGTTCTTC. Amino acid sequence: CASSFLPGTAWNEQFF.

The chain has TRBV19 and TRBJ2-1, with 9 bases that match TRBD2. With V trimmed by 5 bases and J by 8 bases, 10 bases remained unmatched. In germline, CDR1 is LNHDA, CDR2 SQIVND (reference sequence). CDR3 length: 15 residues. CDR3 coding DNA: TGTGCCAGTAGTCTGGGGGCGGGAGGGGTGGATGAGCAGTTCTTC. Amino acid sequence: CASSLGAGGVDEQFF.

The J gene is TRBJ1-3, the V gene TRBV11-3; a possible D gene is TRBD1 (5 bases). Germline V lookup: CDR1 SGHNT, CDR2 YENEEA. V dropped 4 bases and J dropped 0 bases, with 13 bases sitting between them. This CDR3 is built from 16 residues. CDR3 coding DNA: TGTGCCAGCAGCTCCCGGGACGGAACCTCTGGAAACACCATATATTTT. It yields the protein CASSSRDGTSGNTIYF.

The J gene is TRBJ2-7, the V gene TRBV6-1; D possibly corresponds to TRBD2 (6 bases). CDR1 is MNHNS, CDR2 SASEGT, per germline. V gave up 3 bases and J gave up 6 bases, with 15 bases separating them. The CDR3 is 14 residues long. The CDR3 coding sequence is TGTGCCAGCAGTGATTTAGCGGTAAAAGGCGAGCAGTACTTC. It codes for CASSDLAVKGEQYF.

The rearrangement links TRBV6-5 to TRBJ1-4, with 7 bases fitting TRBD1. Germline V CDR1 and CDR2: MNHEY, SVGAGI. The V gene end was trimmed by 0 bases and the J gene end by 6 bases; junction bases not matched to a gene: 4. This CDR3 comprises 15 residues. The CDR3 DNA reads TGTGCCAGCAGTTACTCAAGGGGGCGAGATGAAAAACTGTTTTTT. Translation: CASSYSRGRDEKLFF.

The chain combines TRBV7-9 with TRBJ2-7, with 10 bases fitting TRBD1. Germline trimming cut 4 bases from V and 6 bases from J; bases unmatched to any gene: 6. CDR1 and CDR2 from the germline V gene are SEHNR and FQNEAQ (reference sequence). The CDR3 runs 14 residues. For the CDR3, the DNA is TGTGCCAGCAGCTCAACCGGGACAGGGGCCGAGCAGTACTTC. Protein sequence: CASSSTGTGAEQYF.

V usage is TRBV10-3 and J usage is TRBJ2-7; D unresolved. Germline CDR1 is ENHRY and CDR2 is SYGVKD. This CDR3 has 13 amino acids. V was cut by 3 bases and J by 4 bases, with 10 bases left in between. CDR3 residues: CAISETLDYEQYF. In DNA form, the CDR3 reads TGTGCCATCAGTGAAACTCTTGATTACGAGCAGTACTTC.

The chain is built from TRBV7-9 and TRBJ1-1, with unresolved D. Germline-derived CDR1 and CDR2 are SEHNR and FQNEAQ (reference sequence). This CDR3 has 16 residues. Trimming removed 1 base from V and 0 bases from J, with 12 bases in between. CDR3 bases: TGTGCCAGCAGCTTAGACCTTAGGTGGGTGAACACTGAAGCTTTCTTT. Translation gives CASSLDLRWVNTEAFF.

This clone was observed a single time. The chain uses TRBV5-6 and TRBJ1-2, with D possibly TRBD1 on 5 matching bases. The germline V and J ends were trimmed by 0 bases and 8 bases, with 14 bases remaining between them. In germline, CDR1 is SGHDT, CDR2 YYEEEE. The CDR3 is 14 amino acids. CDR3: CASSLGGTSEGYTF. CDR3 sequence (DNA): TGTGCCAGCAGCTTGGGGGGGACGTCAGAAGGCTACACCTTC.

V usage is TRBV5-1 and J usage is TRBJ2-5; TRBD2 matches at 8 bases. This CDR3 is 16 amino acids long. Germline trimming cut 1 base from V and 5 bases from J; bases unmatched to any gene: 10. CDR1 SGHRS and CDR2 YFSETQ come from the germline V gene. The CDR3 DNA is TGCGCCAGCAGCTTGTTTGCGGGAGGTGTCATGGAGACCCAGTACTTC. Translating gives CASSLFAGGVMETQYF.

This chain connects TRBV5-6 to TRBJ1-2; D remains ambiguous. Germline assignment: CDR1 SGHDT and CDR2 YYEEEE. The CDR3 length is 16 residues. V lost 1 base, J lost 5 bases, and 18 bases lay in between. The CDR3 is CASSLYSPDSLYGYTF. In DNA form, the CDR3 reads TGTGCCAGCAGCTTGTACAGCCCGGACTCCTTGTATGGCTACACCTTC.

The CDR3 DNA reads TGTGCCAGCAGCCGACGGGACCCCTCTGAGCAGTTCTTC. Its protein product is CASSRRDPSEQFF. The chain uses TRBV9 and TRBJ2-1; D assignment may be TRBD1 or TRBD2 (5 bases each). The CDR3 is made up of 13 amino acids. Trimming stripped 4 bases from V and 9 bases from J, with 14 bases between. The germline CDR1 and CDR2 sequences are SGDLS and YYNGEE. The full variable domain, rest sourced from reference TRBV9 and TRBJ2-1, is DSGVTQTPKHLITATGQRVTLRCSPRSGDLSVYWYQQSLDQGLQFLIQYYNGEERAKGNILERFSAQQFPDLHSELNLSSLELGDSALYFCASSRRDPSEQFFGPGTRLTVL.

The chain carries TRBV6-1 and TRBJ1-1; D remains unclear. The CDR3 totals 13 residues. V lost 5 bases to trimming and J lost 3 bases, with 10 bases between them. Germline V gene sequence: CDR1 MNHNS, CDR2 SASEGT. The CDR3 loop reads CASSRSGYTEAFF. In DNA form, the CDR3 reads TGTGCCAGCAGTCGGAGTGGCTACACTGAAGCTTTCTTT.